This TCR beta chain was profiled in a study of T cell clones after liver transplantation (dated by TCRdb to the late 2010s). Some background on the complete study: The samples were obtained from ITN030ST, a randomized trial that attempted immunosuppression withdrawal within 2 years after liver transplantation. Third party-reactive TCRbeta sequences from pre-transplant MLRs were also identified as an antigen-independent comparator for donor-reactive sequences. Donor-reactive T cell clones were identified by TCRbeta sequencing following a pre-transplant mixed lymphocyte reaction and were subsequently tracked in post-transplant blood. Until randomization at 12-24 months post-transplant, subjects were given standard immunosuppression, with no induction therapy. Three of the eight recipients were HCV-positive; the others were transplanted for non-autoimmune, non-viral indications. Blood samples were collected pre-transplant, pre-randomization before withdrawal, and post-randomization after either full withdrawal or failed withdrawal. Tolerance was defined as complete withdrawal of immunosuppression for at least one year without a rise in liver enzymes beyond twice the upper limit of normal. Of the 8 liver transplant recipients making up the studied cohort, 3 were classified as tolerant and 5 as non-tolerant. General conclusions and limits of the study: Conclusions were preliminary, limited by small, heterogeneous patient numbers and non-standardized post-transplant time points. The decline in donor-reactive sequences exceeded the decline in third party-reactive sequences, suggesting partial antigen-specific deletion that was unrelated to withdrawal success. When repertoire turnover was accounted for, significantly reduced detection of donor-reactive sequences was found in 7 of 8 subjects for CD4 and in 8 of 8 subjects for CD8. Without allograft tissue specimens, donor-reactive T cells may have migrated into the graft rather than being deleted. Circulating donor-reactive CD4 TCRbeta sequences fell significantly post-transplant in most of the 8 subjects, irrespective of tolerance or HCV status. In two subjects, low numbers of available donor cells limited the measurable donor-reactive repertoire.

V is pared back by 4 bases and J by 6 bases, with 7 bases lying between the germline termini. The CDR3 runs 10 residues from the cysteine to the phenylalanine. Just the 30-base CDR3 DNA is kept, in frame starting at base 1. The germline V gene provides CDR1 SQVTM and CDR2 ANQGSEA. What the time point label conveys for this sample: pre-transplant. Thawed unstimulated PBMCs were stained for CD3, CD4 and CD8 and FACS-sorted into CD3+CD4+ and CD3+CD8+ populations. All 8 studied subjects were randomized to immunosuppression withdrawal. Genomic DNA was isolated with the Qiagen DNeasy Blood and Tissue Kit. On this clone itself: This clone's antigen is unknown. No much larger clonotype is one base removed from it; base qualities were not supplied.

Using immunoSEQ, frozen genomic DNA was subjected to high-throughput TCRbeta CDR3 sequencing, a process that included PCR amplification, mapping, bias correction and internal controls. On the authors' methods: Productive rearrangements were kept, and unique TCRbeta sequences were defined by CDR3 nucleotide sequence plus V and J gene. Donor-reactive sequences required at least 5-fold expansion in CFSE-low cells versus unstimulated pre-transplant cells and at least 0.01% frequency. Minimum frequency thresholds were set for each subject on the basis of the unstimulated sample with the lowest template count, so that a detection power of at least 90% was ensured. Jensen-Shannon divergence between the top 1000 TCRbeta sequences after and before transplant was used to measure repertoire turnover. Two-sided Fisher's exact tests were used to test for changes in the detection of donor-reactive sequences. TCRdb mirrors the immuneACCESS table, restricted to in-frame sequences. Some clones are absent from its copies; in checked studies, under half trace to an unresolved V gene, and the reason for the others is unknown. V, J and clone size are those of that table, while D and trimming were read from the DNA. A total of roughly 74,000 clones appear in this sample, 80% of them only once. The ten most abundant clones make up around 0.66% of the sample.

Here the sequenced sample was CD4+ T cells from blood, taken before liver transplant. This TCR derives from a human donor who received a liver transplant. The chain couples TRBV29-1 to TRBJ2-7; the D gene identity is not certain. The DNA sequence is given as TGCAGCGTTGGAGATCGCGAGCAGTACTTC. This gives the protein CSVGDREQYF.